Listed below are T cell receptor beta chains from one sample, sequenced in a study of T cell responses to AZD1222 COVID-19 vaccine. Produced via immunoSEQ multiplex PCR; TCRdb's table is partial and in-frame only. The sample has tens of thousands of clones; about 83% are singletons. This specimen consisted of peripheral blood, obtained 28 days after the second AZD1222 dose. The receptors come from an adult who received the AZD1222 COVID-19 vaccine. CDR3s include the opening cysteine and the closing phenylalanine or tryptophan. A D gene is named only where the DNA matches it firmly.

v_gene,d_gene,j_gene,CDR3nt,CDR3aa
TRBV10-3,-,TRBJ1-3,TGTGCCATCAGTGCCACAGGGATTGCTGGGAACACCATATATTTT,CAISATGIAGNTIYF
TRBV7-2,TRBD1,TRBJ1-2,TGTGCCAGCAGCTCTATAGGGGGCGGGATAAACTATGGCTACACCTTC,CASSSIGGGINYGYTF
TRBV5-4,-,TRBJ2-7,TGTGCCAGCAGCTTCCCTCTGGGAAGGGGGAGCGCCTACGAGCAGTACTTC,CASSFPLGRGSAYEQYF
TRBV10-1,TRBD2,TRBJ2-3,TGCGCCAGCAGTGAAGGGCGGGAGTACACAGATACGCAGTATTTT,CASSEGREYTDTQYF
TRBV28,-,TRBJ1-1,TGTGCCAGCAGTTTATCCCTCTCGAACACTGAAGCTTTCTTT,CASSLSLSNTEAFF
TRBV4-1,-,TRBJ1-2,TGCGCCAGCAGCCAAGATCAAGGGCAGCTGGGGGGCTACACCTTC,CASSQDQGQLGGYTF
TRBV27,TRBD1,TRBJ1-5,TGTGCCAGCAAGAAGGGGGCCCCTAATCAGCCCCAGCATTTT,CASKKGAPNQPQHF
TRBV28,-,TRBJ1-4,TGTGCCAGCCGTAAGGATGTGGGGGAAAAACTGTTTTTT,CASRKDVGEKLFF
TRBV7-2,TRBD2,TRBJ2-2,TGTGCCAGCACCAGCGGGAGTAGGACCGGGGAGCTGTTTTTT,CASTSGSRTGELFF
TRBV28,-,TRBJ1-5,TGTGCCAGCATGGGGGCCCCAGGGGTAAATCAGCCCCAGCATTTT,CASMGAPGVNQPQHF
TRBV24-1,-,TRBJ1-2,TGTGCCACCAGTGCCACGGACAGCTATGGCTACACCTTC,CATSATDSYGYTF
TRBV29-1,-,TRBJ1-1,TGCAGCGTTGAAGAAGTGGGCACTGAAGCTTTCTTT,CSVEEVGTEAFF
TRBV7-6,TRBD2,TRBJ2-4,TGTGCCAGCAGCCGCGGACTAGCGGGAGATATGGGCAAAAACATTCAGTACTTC,CASSRGLAGDMGKNIQYF
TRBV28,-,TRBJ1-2,TGTGCCAGCACCCTGGGGGGGCAAGGCTATGGCTACACCTTC,CASTLGGQGYGYTF
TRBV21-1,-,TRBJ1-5,TGTGCCAGCAGCCGCTTTGAGGCGCCCCATTATAGCAATCAGCCCCAGCATTTT,CASSRFEAPHYSNQPQHF
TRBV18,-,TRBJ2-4,TGTGCCAGCTCACTCGCGGTCCTAGCCAAAAACATTCAGTACTTC,CASSLAVLAKNIQYF
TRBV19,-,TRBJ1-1,TGTGCCAGTAGTATAATATGGACCCGGCGGACTGAAGCTTTCTTT,CASSIIWTRRTEAFF
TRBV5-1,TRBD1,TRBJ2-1,TGCGCCAGCAGCTTGGCGCAGGGGGCCGGCAATGAGCAGTTCTTC,CASSLAQGAGNEQFF